The rows below give T cell receptor beta chains drawn from one sample of a study of beta chain features in type 1 diabetes. Clones were read by immunoSEQ multiplex PCR, and TCRdb kept only the in-frame ones, dropping some. The repertoire includes more than 130,000 clones, 6% to 7.5% of them detected once, and around 1.5% sits in the top ten. The sample comprised central memory CD4+ T cells from blood. Receptor source: a woman in her twenties or thirties in good health. Both conserved end residues are part of each CDR3. Each record gives: J gene, clone size, D gene, V gene, CDR3 DNA, CDR3 protein. D genes are given only for firm matches. Not all rows give a size; the values are once, few, many and, for expanded clones, a class.

J gene: TRBJ1-1; clone size: few; D gene: .; V gene: TRBV21-1; CDR3 DNA: TGTGCCAGCAGCGCCGGGACAGGGGATATGAGAGTGGACACTGAAGCTTTCTTT; CDR3 protein: CASSAGTGDMRVDTEAFF
J gene: TRBJ2-3; clone size: few; D gene: .; V gene: TRBV11-3; CDR3 DNA: TGTGCCAGCAGCACCCAGGGGTCGCCCCAAGATACGCAGTATTTT; CDR3 protein: CASSTQGSPQDTQYF
J gene: TRBJ1-5; clone size: .; D gene: .; V gene: TRBV28; CDR3 DNA: TGTGCCAGCAGTATCAACAATCAGCCCCAGCATTTT; CDR3 protein: CASSINNQPQHF
J gene: TRBJ2-2; clone size: many; D gene: .; V gene: TRBV18; CDR3 DNA: TGTGCCAGCTCACAGGAAGGACTATTTTCGTTCACCGGGGAGCTGTTTTTT; CDR3 protein: CASSQEGLFSFTGELFF
J gene: TRBJ2-7; clone size: .; D gene: TRBD2; V gene: TRBV18; CDR3 DNA: TGTGCCAGCTCACCTGCTAGCGGGAGGGCCTACGAGCAGTACTTC; CDR3 protein: CASSPASGRAYEQYF
J gene: TRBJ2-3; clone size: few; D gene: .; V gene: TRBV28; CDR3 DNA: TGTGCCAGCAGTTTAGGGGGGAGCACAGATACGCAGTATTTT; CDR3 protein: CASSLGGSTDTQYF
J gene: TRBJ1-5; clone size: few; D gene: TRBD1; V gene: TRBV2; CDR3 DNA: TGTGCCAGTGGAGGGCAGGGGGTTCAGCCCCAGCATTTT; CDR3 protein: CASGGQGVQPQHF
J gene: TRBJ2-1; clone size: .; D gene: .; V gene: TRBV6-5; CDR3 DNA: TGTGCCAGCAAGCGGGACACGAATGAGCAGTTCTTC; CDR3 protein: CASKRDTNEQFF
J gene: TRBJ2-2; clone size: .; D gene: TRBD2; V gene: TRBV7-3; CDR3 DNA: TGTGCCAGCAGCTCAGCGGGAGGGCCGTCCGGGGAGCTGTTTTTT; CDR3 protein: CASSSAGGPSGELFF
J gene: TRBJ1-2; clone size: few; D gene: .; V gene: TRBV5-1; CDR3 DNA: TGCGCCAGCGCCTTCGGGGACGGGAGCTATGGCTACACCTTC; CDR3 protein: CASAFGDGSYGYTF
J gene: TRBJ1-1; clone size: few; D gene: .; V gene: TRBV18; CDR3 DNA: TGTGCCAGCTCACCGGGGGAGGTGCGCGGCACTGAAGCTTTCTTT; CDR3 protein: CASSPGEVRGTEAFF
J gene: TRBJ2-2; clone size: few; D gene: TRBD1; V gene: TRBV5-4; CDR3 DNA: TGTGCCAGCAGCCCCGGGACAGGGGTCCCCGGGGAGCTGTTTTTT; CDR3 protein: CASSPGTGVPGELFF
J gene: TRBJ1-3; clone size: .; D gene: .; V gene: TRBV5-1; CDR3 DNA: TGCGCCAGCAGCTTGGATCAGATCTCTGGAAACACCATATATTTT; CDR3 protein: CASSLDQISGNTIYF
J gene: TRBJ1-1; clone size: .; D gene: .; V gene: TRBV28; CDR3 DNA: TGTGCCAGCAGTTCCGGACCGGTGTGGGGCGGGGCAGCTTTCTTT; CDR3 protein: CASSSGPVWGGAAFF
J gene: TRBJ1-5; clone size: .; D gene: .; V gene: TRBV28; CDR3 DNA: TGTGCCAGCAGACAGGGTGTCAATCAGCCCCAGCATTTT; CDR3 protein: CASRQGVNQPQHF
J gene: TRBJ2-1; clone size: .; D gene: TRBD1; V gene: TRBV9; CDR3 DNA: TGTGCCAGCAGCGCGTGGGACAGTAAGTACAATGAGCAGTTCTTC; CDR3 protein: CASSAWDSKYNEQFF
J gene: TRBJ2-1; clone size: many; D gene: TRBD1; V gene: TRBV18; CDR3 DNA: TGTGCCAGCTCACCGGGGACAGGGCGGTACAATGAGCAGTTCTTC; CDR3 protein: CASSPGTGRYNEQFF
J gene: TRBJ1-2; clone size: .; D gene: .; V gene: TRBV29-1; CDR3 DNA: TGCAGCGTTGCAGGGGCAGGTTTTAAACCCACCTTC; CDR3 protein: CSVAGAGFKPTF
J gene: TRBJ2-5; clone size: .; D gene: TRBD2; V gene: TRBV7-2; CDR3 DNA: TGTGCCAGCAGCTTCGGTATAGCGGGTTTGGATGGGGAGACCCAGTACTTC; CDR3 protein: CASSFGIAGLDGETQYF
J gene: TRBJ1-1; clone size: .; D gene: TRBD1; V gene: TRBV28; CDR3 DNA: TGTGCCAGCAGTGAACGGACAGGGAACACTGAAGCTTTCTTT; CDR3 protein: CASSERTGNTEAFF
J gene: TRBJ2-7; clone size: .; D gene: TRBD1; V gene: TRBV7-9; CDR3 DNA: TGTGCCAGCAGCCTCTTCGACAGGGCCACCTACGAGCAGTACTTC; CDR3 protein: CASSLFDRATYEQYF
J gene: TRBJ2-5; clone size: few; D gene: .; V gene: TRBV6-5; CDR3 DNA: TGTGCCAGCAAAGACACCTCCGGTTTGGAGACCCAGTACTTC; CDR3 protein: CASKDTSGLETQYF
J gene: TRBJ2-1; clone size: .; D gene: TRBD2; V gene: TRBV6-1; CDR3 DNA: TGTGCCAGCAGTGAGCCGAGCGGGAGGCCCCGGAATGAGCAGTTCTTC; CDR3 protein: CASSEPSGRPRNEQFF
J gene: TRBJ1-2; clone size: few; D gene: .; V gene: TRBV29-1; CDR3 DNA: TGCAGCGCCCACGTACAGTCTGGCTATGGCTACACCTTC; CDR3 protein: CSAHVQSGYGYTF
J gene: TRBJ2-5; clone size: few; D gene: TRBD1; V gene: TRBV14; CDR3 DNA: TGTGCCAGCAGCCAAGGCTTACAGGGGGCCGAGACCCAGTACTTC; CDR3 protein: CASSQGLQGAETQYF
J gene: TRBJ2-1; clone size: .; D gene: TRBD2; V gene: TRBV10-3; CDR3 DNA: TGTGCCAGTAGCGGGAGGTTGTCCTACAATGAGCAGTTCTTC; CDR3 protein: CASSGRLSYNEQFF
J gene: TRBJ1-4; clone size: few; D gene: TRBD1; V gene: TRBV2; CDR3 DNA: TGTGCCAGCAGGGCGACAGGGAATAGCGGAAAACTGTTTTTT; CDR3 protein: CASRATGNSGKLFF
J gene: TRBJ2-2; clone size: .; D gene: TRBD2; V gene: TRBV7-2; CDR3 DNA: TGTGCCAGCAGCGTCGGACTAGCGAGCGGGGAGCTGTTTTTT; CDR3 protein: CASSVGLASGELFF
J gene: TRBJ2-1; clone size: few; D gene: TRBD2; V gene: TRBV5-4; CDR3 DNA: TGTGCCAGCAGCTCGGGACTAGCGGGAGTATCCAATGAGCAGTTCTTC; CDR3 protein: CASSSGLAGVSNEQFF
J gene: TRBJ2-3; clone size: .; D gene: .; V gene: TRBV28; CDR3 DNA: TGTGCCAGCAGTCGCATCACACGCACAGATACGCAGTATTTT; CDR3 protein: CASSRITRTDTQYF
J gene: TRBJ1-1; clone size: few; D gene: TRBD1; V gene: TRBV29-1; CDR3 DNA: TGCAGCGTGGTTGACAGGGGATGGGACACTGAAGCTTTCTTT; CDR3 protein: CSVVDRGWDTEAFF
J gene: TRBJ1-5; clone size: few; D gene: .; V gene: TRBV28; CDR3 DNA: TGTGCCAGCAGTGAGATGCAGGGTGGCAGCAATCAGCCCCAGCATTTT; CDR3 protein: CASSEMQGGSNQPQHF
J gene: TRBJ2-1; clone size: few; D gene: TRBD2; V gene: TRBV4-2; CDR3 DNA: TGTGCCAGCAGCCAAGGGATAGCGGGAGGGTCCTACAATGAGCAGTTCTTC; CDR3 protein: CASSQGIAGGSYNEQFF
J gene: TRBJ2-1; clone size: few; D gene: .; V gene: TRBV21-1; CDR3 DNA: TGTGCCAGCAGCAAAATCGACAGGGTTTGGTCCTACAATGAGCAGTTCTTC; CDR3 protein: CASSKIDRVWSYNEQFF
J gene: TRBJ2-7; clone size: .; D gene: .; V gene: TRBV18; CDR3 DNA: TGTGCCAGCTCACCACGGCTAGCGAGCTACGAGCAGTACTTC; CDR3 protein: CASSPRLASYEQYF
J gene: TRBJ2-1; clone size: few; D gene: .; V gene: TRBV27; CDR3 DNA: TGTGCCAGCAGCCGCCCGGACTACTCTTACAATGAGCAGTTCTTC; CDR3 protein: CASSRPDYSYNEQFF
J gene: TRBJ2-7; clone size: .; D gene: .; V gene: TRBV5-1; CDR3 DNA: TGCGCCAGCAGTCCGGGACATACGAACTCCTACGAGCAGTACTTC; CDR3 protein: CASSPGHTNSYEQYF
J gene: TRBJ2-5; clone size: few; D gene: .; V gene: TRBV7-2; CDR3 DNA: TGTGCCAGCTGCCTCGTGGCAGGGTTTTCAGAGACCCAGTACTTC; CDR3 protein: CASCLVAGFSETQYF
J gene: TRBJ2-5; clone size: many; D gene: TRBD2; V gene: TRBV5-1; CDR3 DNA: TGCGCCAGCAGCCGGACGACTAGCGGGCAAGAGACCCAGTACTTC; CDR3 protein: CASSRTTSGQETQYF
J gene: TRBJ2-1; clone size: many; D gene: TRBD2; V gene: TRBV7-9; CDR3 DNA: TGTGCCAACCCCCTTGCGGGGGTTAATGAGCAGTTCTTC; CDR3 protein: CANPLAGVNEQFF
J gene: TRBJ1-2; clone size: .; D gene: .; V gene: TRBV29-1; CDR3 DNA: TGCAGCGTTGAAATAGGGGTAAGGACTACGTATGGCTACACCTTC; CDR3 protein: CSVEIGVRTTYGYTF
J gene: TRBJ2-1; clone size: few; D gene: .; V gene: TRBV4-1; CDR3 DNA: TGCGCCAGCAGCCAGGACGGGGGTCCGATCTACAATGAGCAGTTCTTC; CDR3 protein: CASSQDGGPIYNEQFF
J gene: TRBJ2-3; clone size: few; D gene: TRBD2; V gene: TRBV13; CDR3 DNA: TGTGCCAGCAGCCCAGCCCCGGGACTAGGTAGGACAGATACGCAGTATTTT; CDR3 protein: CASSPAPGLGRTDTQYF
J gene: TRBJ2-1; clone size: .; D gene: TRBD2; V gene: TRBV15; CDR3 DNA: TGTGCCACCAGCAGAGTGGGACTCCGGACTAGCGGGAGGTTGGGTGAGCAGTTCTTC; CDR3 protein: CATSRVGLRTSGRLGEQFF
J gene: TRBJ2-5; clone size: .; D gene: .; V gene: TRBV18; CDR3 DNA: TGTGCCAGCACCTCGACAGGGGAGGGAGAGACCCAGTACTTC; CDR3 protein: CASTSTGEGETQYF
J gene: TRBJ2-6; clone size: many; D gene: .; V gene: TRBV4-3; CDR3 DNA: TGCGCCAGCAGCCAAGATCTACAGAACTCTGGGGCCAACGTCCTGACTTTC; CDR3 protein: CASSQDLQNSGANVLTF
J gene: TRBJ2-1; clone size: .; D gene: TRBD2; V gene: TRBV5-4; CDR3 DNA: TGTGCCAGCAGCCCTTTTAGCGGGAGCTCCTACAATGAGCAGTTCTTC; CDR3 protein: CASSPFSGSSYNEQFF
J gene: TRBJ2-7; clone size: many; D gene: TRBD1; V gene: TRBV7-9; CDR3 DNA: TGTGCCAGCAGCTTTGGGACAGGGTCCTACGAGCAGTACTTC; CDR3 protein: CASSFGTGSYEQYF
J gene: TRBJ2-1; clone size: few; D gene: .; V gene: TRBV11-1; CDR3 DNA: TGTGCCAGCAGCTTGCGGGGCTTATACAATGAGCAGTTCTTC; CDR3 protein: CASSLRGLYNEQFF
J gene: TRBJ2-2; clone size: .; D gene: .; V gene: TRBV5-6; CDR3 DNA: TGTGCCAGCAGCTTGGAACAGGTTAGGGAGCTGTTTTTT; CDR3 protein: CASSLEQVRELFF
J gene: TRBJ2-5; clone size: .; D gene: .; V gene: TRBV14; CDR3 DNA: TGTGCCAGCAGCCAAAGTGTGGTAGGGGGAGAGACCCAGTACTTC; CDR3 protein: CASSQSVVGGETQYF
J gene: TRBJ2-7; clone size: many; D gene: TRBD2; V gene: TRBV29-1; CDR3 DNA: TGCAGCGTTAAGACTAGCGGATTCTACGAGCAGTACTTC; CDR3 protein: CSVKTSGFYEQYF
J gene: TRBJ2-7; clone size: many; D gene: .; V gene: TRBV9; CDR3 DNA: TGTGCCAGCAGCGTAGACGGTATCTACGAGCAGTACTTC; CDR3 protein: CASSVDGIYEQYF
J gene: TRBJ2-1; clone size: few; D gene: TRBD2; V gene: TRBV4-2; CDR3 DNA: TGTGCCAGCAGCCAAGATGTTCGGACTAGAACTGGCAATGAGCAGTTCTTC; CDR3 protein: CASSQDVRTRTGNEQFF
J gene: TRBJ2-1; clone size: many; D gene: TRBD1; V gene: TRBV28; CDR3 DNA: TGTGCCAGCAGACAAACTGGACAGGGGGTTCGAGGAAATGAGCAGTTCTTC; CDR3 protein: CASRQTGQGVRGNEQFF
J gene: TRBJ2-7; clone size: few; D gene: .; V gene: TRBV28; CDR3 DNA: TGTGCCAGCACACCCGGGAGTGGGACGAACTACGAGCAGTACTTC; CDR3 protein: CASTPGSGTNYEQYF
J gene: TRBJ2-1; clone size: many; D gene: TRBD2; V gene: TRBV29-1; CDR3 DNA: TGCAGCGTTAGGACTAGCGGGAGATTTAATGAGCAGTTCTTC; CDR3 protein: CSVRTSGRFNEQFF